This passage covers 10 T cell receptor beta chains from one sample sequenced in a study of T cell responses to AZD1222 COVID-19 vaccine. Profiling relied on immunoSEQ multiplex PCR, and the TCRdb table lists in-frame clones only, not all of them. This table has approximately 75,000 clones, roughly 90% appearing once. Sequences were derived from peripheral blood, sampled 28 days after the second AZD1222 dose. The receptors were gathered from an adult who received the AZD1222 COVID-19 vaccine.

The chain couples TRBV3-1 (or the pseudogene TRBV3-2) to TRBJ1-1; D is perhaps TRBD1 (5 bases). There are 12 residues in the CDR3. The germline V and J ends were trimmed by 4 bases and 7 bases, with 10 bases remaining between them. The germline gives CDR1 LGHDT, CDR2 YNNKEL (reference sequence). The CDR3 region has the DNA TGTGCCAGCAGCCCCTGGGGGAATGAAGCTTTCTTT. As protein: CASSPWGNEAFF.

This sequence joins TRBV18 and TRBJ2-7; D is possibly TRBD2 (5 bases). With 3 bases removed from V and 3 bases from J, the gap between germline ends came to 9 bases. This CDR3 has 13 residues. Germline V gene data show CDR1 as KGHSH and CDR2 as LQKENI. The CDR3 DNA reads as TGTGCCAGCTCACCGGGAGCCGGCTACGAGCAGTACTTC. It translates to CASSPGAGYEQYF.

In regard to this clone: Other DNA sequences in the sample encode the same CDR3. The V call is TRBV30, the J call TRBJ1-1; D is unclear. V dropped 2 bases and J dropped 2 bases, with 9 bases sitting between them. The germline CDR1 and CDR2 sequences are GTSNPN and SVGIG (reference sequence). The CDR3 is made up of 13 amino acids. The CDR3 loop reads CAWSSDGNTEAFF. CDR3 in DNA: TGTGCCTGGAGTTCCGACGGAAACACTGAAGCTTTCTTT. Using reference TRBV30 and TRBJ1-1 for the parts outside the CDR3, the full variable domain is SQTIHQWPATLVQPVGSPLSLECTVEGTSNPNLYWYRQAAGRGLQLLFYSVGIGQISSEVPQNLSASRPQDRQFILSSKKLLLSDSGFYLCAWSSDGNTEAFFGQGTRLTVV.

The chain carries TRBV20-1 and TRBJ1-4; a possible D gene is TRBD1 (6 bases). Germline CDR1 and CDR2: DFQATT and SNEGSKA (reference sequence). This CDR3 spans 11 amino acids. Trimming shortened V by 8 bases and J by 5 bases, and 9 bases separated the two germline ends. The CDR3 coding sequence is TGCAGTTACAGGGAAAATGAAAAACTGTTTTTT. Encoded protein: CSYRENEKLFF.

The chain links TRBV5-1 to TRBJ2-7; tentatively, D is TRBD1 (6 bases). The CDR3 consists of 16 residues. Per the germline V gene, CDR1 is SGHRS and CDR2 is YFSETQ. The ends were cut back, 2 bases at V and 2 bases at J, with 17 bases in the middle. The CDR3 spells CASSFGLRDTTYEQYF. The CDR3 DNA is TGCGCCAGCAGCTTTGGTCTCCGGGACACCACCTACGAGCAGTACTTC.

The DNA for the CDR3 is TGTGCCAGCAGTCCCTTGACTAGCGGGGGGGCAAATAATGAGCAGTTCTTC. This gives the protein CASSPLTSGGANNEQFF. The genes are TRBV28 and TRBJ2-1, with 14 bases matching TRBD2. J lost 7 bases, V lost 5 bases, and 10 bases had no gene match. The CDR3 contains 17 residues. The germline CDR1 and CDR2 sequences are MDHEN and SYDVKM.

This clone was detected a few times. The V call is TRBV10-3, the J call TRBJ1-1; D might be TRBD1 (6 bases). V was cut by 6 bases and J by 2 bases, with 13 bases left in between. Germline V gene sequence: CDR1 ENHRY, CDR2 SYGVKD. The CDR3 has 14 residues. The CDR3 sequence: CAISLNRENTEAFF. CDR3 bases: TGTGCCATCAGCTTAAACAGGGAAAACACTGAAGCTTTCTTT.

This sequence joins TRBV4-1 and TRBJ2-7; tentative D call: TRBD1 (5 bases). Germline loops: CDR1 MGHRA, CDR2 YSYEKL. There are 15 residues in the CDR3. V was trimmed by 4 bases and J by 2 bases, leaving 15 bases between them. CDR3 nucleotides: TGCGCCAGCAGCCTAGGTACGACAGCCCCCTACGAGCAGTACTTC. Translated: CASSLGTTAPYEQYF.

The V call is TRBV7-9, the J call TRBJ1-3, with D possibly TRBD1 on 5 matching bases. The V and J ends lost 4 bases and 4 bases respectively, with 11 bases between them. The CDR3 sequence is 14 residues long. CDR1 is SEHNR and CDR2 is FQNEAQ in the germline V gene (reference sequence). CDR3 in DNA: TGTGCCAGCAGCTCGGGGGGGTCAGGAAACACCATATATTTT. This sequence encodes CASSSGGSGNTIYF.

The chain employs TRBV5-3 and TRBJ2-1, with TRBD2 as a possible D gene (6 bases). TRBV5-3 is filed as an ORF, its function uncertain. There are 15 residues in the CDR3. V was shortened by 4 bases and J by 0 bases, with 11 bases between the two germline ends. The DNA for the CDR3 is TGTGCCAGAAGCACCGTAGCGGCCTCCTACAATGAGCAGTTCTTC. Protein: CARSTVAASYNEQFF.